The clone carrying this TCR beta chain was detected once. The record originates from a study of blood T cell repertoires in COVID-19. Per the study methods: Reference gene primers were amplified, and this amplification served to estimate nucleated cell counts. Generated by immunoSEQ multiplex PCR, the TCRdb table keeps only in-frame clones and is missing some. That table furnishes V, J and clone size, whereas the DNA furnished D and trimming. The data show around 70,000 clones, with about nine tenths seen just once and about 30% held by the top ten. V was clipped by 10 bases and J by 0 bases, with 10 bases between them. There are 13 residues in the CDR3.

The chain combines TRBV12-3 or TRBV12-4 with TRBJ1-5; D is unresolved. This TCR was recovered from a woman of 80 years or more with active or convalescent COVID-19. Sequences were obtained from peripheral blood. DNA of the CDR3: TGTGCCACCACGGGAGATAGCAATCAGCCCCAGCATTTT. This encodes CATTGDSNQPQHF.